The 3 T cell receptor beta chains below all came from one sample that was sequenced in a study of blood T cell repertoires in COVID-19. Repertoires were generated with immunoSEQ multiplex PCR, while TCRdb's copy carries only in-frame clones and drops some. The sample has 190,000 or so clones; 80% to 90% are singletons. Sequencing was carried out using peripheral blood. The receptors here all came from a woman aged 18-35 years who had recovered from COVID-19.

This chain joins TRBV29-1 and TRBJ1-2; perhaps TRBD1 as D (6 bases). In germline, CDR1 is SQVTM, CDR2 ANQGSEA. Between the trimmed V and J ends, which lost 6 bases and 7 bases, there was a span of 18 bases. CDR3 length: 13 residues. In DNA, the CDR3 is TGCAGCGTACCGCCTGTGGGGGGGCTTGGCTACACCTTC. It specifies CSVPPVGGLGYTF.

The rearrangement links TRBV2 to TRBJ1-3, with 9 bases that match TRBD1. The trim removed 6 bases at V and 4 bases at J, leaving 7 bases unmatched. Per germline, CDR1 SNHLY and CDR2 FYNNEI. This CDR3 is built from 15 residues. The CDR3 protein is CASRRTGVSGNTIYF. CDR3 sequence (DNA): TGTGCCAGCAGACGGACAGGGGTATCGGGAAACACCATATATTTT.

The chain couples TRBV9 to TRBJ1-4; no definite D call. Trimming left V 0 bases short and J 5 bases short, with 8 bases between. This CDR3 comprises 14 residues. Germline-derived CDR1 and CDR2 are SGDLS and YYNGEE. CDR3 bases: TGTGCCAGCAGCGTAGAACAAATGAATGAAAAACTGTTTTTT. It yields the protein CASSVEQMNEKLFF.